The present TCR beta chain was sequenced within a study of T-cell reconstitution after alpha-beta-depleted transplantation in children. Germline assignment: CDR1 SGHRS and CDR2 YFSETQ. Trimming left V 0 bases short and J 6 bases short, with 16 bases between. The CDR3 length is 16 residues. Unique molecular identifiers were built into the TCRbeta library. One entry per CDR3 protein, called by TCRdb with MiXCR from the PCR reads. The sample includes 700,000 to 850,000 distinct CDR3 sequences, 15% to 20% of them seen just once. The clonotype was recovered from a male patient younger than 18 who had a stem cell transplant for acute lymphoblastic leukemia, so the T cells may come from the graft donor. The specimen comprised PBMCs, mostly from graft donor cells, sampled 360 days after TCRalphabeta/CD19-depleted stem cell transplant. The rearrangement links TRBV5-1 to TRBJ2-1, with D perhaps TRBD2 (6 bases). The CDR3 sequence is CASSLAGGALSNEQFF. CDR3 coding DNA: TGCGCCAGCAGCTTGGCCGGGGGAGCCCTATCCAATGAGCAGTTCTTC.